The 3 T cell receptor beta chains below were found in one sample sequenced in a study of T cells in Graves' hyperthyroidism and ophthalmopathy. From RNA transcripts, TCR beta CDR3 regions were amplified. First-round RT-PCR with HTBI primers amplified the TCR CDR3 region. From the multiplex PCR reads, TCRdb called clonotypes with MiXCR, one entry per CDR3 protein. The sample shows 550,000 to 600,000 distinct CDR3 sequences, roughly a sixth of them seen only once. Sequenced input: blood. These receptors were taken from a woman aged 18-29 years with Graves' hyperthyroidism.

This clonotype was counted at least ten times. The chain links TRBV11-1 to TRBJ2-1, with D perhaps TRBD2 (5 bases). The CDR3 spans 14 residues. V lost 2 bases, J lost 7 bases, and 12 bases lay in between. CDR1 is SGHAT and CDR2 is FQDESV in the germline V gene (reference sequence). CDR3 nucleotide sequence: TGTGCCAGCAGCTTACGGCTAGCCGGTAATGAGCAGTTCTTC. It translates to CASSLRLAGNEQFF.

The chain carries TRBV5-1 and TRBJ2-2, with 9 nucleotides matching TRBD2. V was pared by 4 bases and J by 7 bases, with 14 bases of the junction left unmatched. CDR3 length equals 17 residues. The germline gives CDR1 SGHRS, CDR2 YFSETQ. CDR3 sequence reads: CASSLPTSGRISGELFF. As DNA, the CDR3 is TGCGCCAGCAGCCTCCCGACTAGCGGAAGAATAAGCGGGGAGCTGTTTTTT.

This clonotype was picked up a small number of times. This chain joins TRBV5-5 and TRBJ2-7; TRBD1 matches at 7 bases. J gave up 3 bases and V 0 bases, and 3 bases lay outside the gene matches. The CDR3 covers 14 residues. Per germline, CDR1 SGHKS and CDR2 YYEKEE (reference sequence). The DNA for the CDR3 is TGTGCCAGCAGCTTGGTGGGACAGCTCTACGAGCAGTACTTC. Its translation: CASSLVGQLYEQYF. Filled out from reference TRBV5-5 and TRBJ2-7, the complete variable domain reads DAGVTQSPTHLIKTRGQQVTLRCSPISGHKSVSWYQQVLGQGPQFIFQYYEKEERGRGNFPDRFSARQFPNYSSELNVNALLLGDSALYLCASSLVGQLYEQYFGPGTRLTVT.